The 11 T cell receptor beta chains below were found in one sample sequenced in a study of blood T cell repertoires in COVID-19. Sequencing used immunoSEQ multiplex PCR; TCRdb keeps in-frame clones, though not all of them. The data contain tens of thousands of clones, 80% to 90% of them singletons. Material for sequencing was peripheral blood. The receptors originated from a woman aged 60-75 years with acute or convalescent COVID-19.

The chain has TRBV6-5 and TRBJ1-1; maybe TRBD1 (6 bases). CDR3 size: 15 residues. Germline V CDR1 and CDR2: MNHEY, SVGAGI. The germline V and J ends were trimmed by 4 bases and 7 bases, with 19 bases remaining between them. The CDR3 loop reads CASSSPRQGMGEAFF. DNA of the CDR3: TGTGCCAGCAGTTCCCCGCGGCAGGGGATGGGTGAAGCTTTCTTT.

The chain recombines TRBV3-1 (or the pseudogene TRBV3-2) with TRBJ2-2; 7 bases are a match to TRBD1. The J segment lost 5 bases and the V segment lost 4 bases, leaving 7 bases of the junction unmatched. This CDR3 has 15 amino acids. Germline CDR1 reads LGHDT; CDR2 reads YNNKEL (reference sequence). In DNA form, the CDR3 reads TGTGCCAGCAGCCGGTACTACAGGGGAACCGGGGAGCTGTTTTTT. Its translation: CASSRYYRGTGELFF.

The V and J genes are TRBV28 and TRBJ1-2; 8 bases agree with TRBD1. The junction had 10 bases not matched to a gene; V was cut back by 6 bases and J by 4 bases. Germline V lookup: CDR1 MDHEN, CDR2 SYDVKM. CDR3 length equals 15 residues. CDR3 sequence reads: CASRTGVGKAYGYTF. Written as DNA, the CDR3 is TGTGCCAGCAGGACAGGGGTGGGTAAAGCCTATGGCTACACCTTC.

The J gene is TRBJ2-2, the V gene TRBV7-2; D is unclear. Germline values: CDR1 SGHTA, CDR2 FQGNSA. V was cut by 5 bases and J by 8 bases, with 12 bases left in between. This CDR3 has 13 amino acids. DNA of the CDR3: TGTGCCAGCAGCGGTTACGGAGATGGGGAGCTGTTTTTT. It is translated as CASSGYGDGELFF.

The V call is TRBV7-8, the J call TRBJ2-2; 14 bases agree with TRBD2. Per the germline V gene, CDR1 is SGHVS and CDR2 is FQNEAQ. J lost 6 bases, V lost 4 bases, and 4 bases had no gene match. CDR3 length: 16 residues. The CDR3 reads CASSWGLAGVAGELFF. The CDR3 DNA reads as TGTGCCAGCAGCTGGGGACTAGCGGGAGTCGCCGGGGAGCTGTTTTTT.

The genes are TRBV5-6 and TRBJ1-2; 9 nucleotides align to TRBD1. CDR3 size: 13 residues. Germline assignment: CDR1 SGHDT and CDR2 YYEEEE. V shed 0 bases and J 6 bases; nucleotides not matched to a gene: 0. CDR3: CASSLDRGHGYTF. The CDR3 nucleotides read TGTGCCAGCAGCTTGGACAGGGGGCATGGCTACACCTTC.

The chain has TRBV5-8 and TRBJ1-4, with D tentatively TRBD1 (6 bases). The germline V and J ends were trimmed by 6 bases and 7 bases, with 25 bases remaining between them. The CDR3 runs to 17 residues. CDR1 is SGHTS and CDR2 is YDEGEE in the germline V gene. The CDR3 coding sequence is TGTGCCAGCACTCACGGGGGGCTAGTGCTTATGGGTGAAAAACTGTTTTTT. It translates to CASTHGGLVLMGEKLFF.

There are a few counts of this clone. The chain joins TRBV11-2 to TRBJ2-1, with 16 bases fitting TRBD2. Losses at the gene ends were 4 bases for V and 4 bases for J; bases not matched to a gene: 13. Looked up from germline, CDR1 is SGHAT and CDR2 is FQNNGV. This CDR3 spans 20 amino acids. The CDR3 sequence is CASSSERGTSGRASYNEQFF. CDR3 bases: TGTGCCAGCAGCTCAGAGCGGGGGACTAGCGGGAGGGCATCTTACAATGAGCAGTTCTTC.

This clone was detected a few times. V is TRBV5-1 and J is TRBJ2-1; D possibly corresponds to TRBD1 (6 bases). The germline V gene has CDR1 SGHRS and CDR2 YFSETQ. This CDR3 comprises 12 residues. V lost 4 bases, J lost 8 bases, and 10 bases lay in between. The CDR3 sequence: CASSRDIHEQFF. The CDR3 DNA reads TGCGCCAGCAGCCGGGACATTCATGAGCAGTTCTTC.

This clone turned up a few times. The chain combines TRBV5-8 with TRBJ2-1; a possible D gene is TRBD1 (6 bases). V lost 1 base to trimming and J lost 7 bases, with 12 bases between them. The CDR3 has 14 residues. Germline values: CDR1 SGHTS, CDR2 YDEGEE. CDR3 bases: TGTGCCAGCAGCTTGTTCTACCAGGGGAATGAGCAGTTCTTC. Its translation is CASSLFYQGNEQFF.

The chain combines TRBV4-2 with TRBJ2-1; 14 positions match TRBD2. V lost 0 bases and J lost 6; bases outside the gene matches: 7. Germline CDR1 reads LGHNA; CDR2 reads YNFKEQ. The CDR3 totals 18 residues. CDR3 amino acids: CASSQDRPGLAGANEQFF. CDR3 bases: TGTGCCAGCAGCCAAGATAGACCGGGACTAGCGGGAGCCAATGAGCAGTTCTTC.